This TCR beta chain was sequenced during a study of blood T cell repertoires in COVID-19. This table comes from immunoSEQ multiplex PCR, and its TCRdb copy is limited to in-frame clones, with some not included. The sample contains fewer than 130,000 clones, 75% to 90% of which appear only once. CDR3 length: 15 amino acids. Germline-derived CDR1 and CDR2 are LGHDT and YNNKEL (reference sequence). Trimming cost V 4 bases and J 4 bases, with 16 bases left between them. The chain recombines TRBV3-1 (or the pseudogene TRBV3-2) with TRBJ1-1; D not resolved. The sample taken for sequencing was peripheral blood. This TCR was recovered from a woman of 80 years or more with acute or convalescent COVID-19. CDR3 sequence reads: CASSPSQRGSTEAFF. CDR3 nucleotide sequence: TGTGCCAGCAGCCCCAGTCAGCGAGGGAGCACTGAAGCTTTCTTT.